This TCR beta chain originates from a study of shared clonotypes between healthy human individuals. TCRdb keeps only in-frame clones here, not all; method: immunoSEQ multiplex PCR. The sample holds some 1 million clones; approximately 68% are singletons and the top ten take roughly 1.5%. This CDR3 spans 15 amino acids. Germline V gene lookup returns CDR1 MNHNS and CDR2 SASEGT. V dropped 3 bases and J dropped 7; count of bases not matched to a gene: 7. This clonotype was obtained from a man in his late teens or twenties in good health. The sequenced material came from memory CD4+ T cells sorted from blood. Regarding subset: CD45RA-negative fraction. V usage is TRBV6-1 and J usage is TRBJ2-4, with TRBD1 matching over 9 bases. DNA for the CDR3: TGTGCCAGCAGTGACCGGGGACAGGGTCCGAACATTCAGTACTTC. It translates to CASSDRGQGPNIQYF.